Sequencing of this TCR beta chain was carried out in a study of T cells in localized non-small cell lung cancer. Study-wide points: Since sequencing was restricted to only one region of the tumor, intratumor heterogeneity remains a possibility. Adjacent lung was found to contain a median about 50 of the top 100 tumor clones. Uninvolved nearby lung showed the greatest T cell clonality, exceeding that found in tumor. Longer survival (overall) was linked to higher T cell density in blood.

Concerning this clone: Its specificity is not known.

This CDR3 has 15 residues. With 3 bases clipped from V and 1 base from J, the junction kept 4 bases outside the gene matches. Germline-derived CDR1 and CDR2 are SGHTS and YDEGEE. Libraries were prepared by immunoSEQ multiplex PCR; TCRdb keeps only in-frame clonotypes and omits some of them. Among approximately 17,000 clones listed, roughly four fifths were seen once. This receptor was identified in a male donor aged 60 or over with stage I lung adenocarcinoma. Material: peripheral blood, obtained before any cancer treatment. The chain joins TRBV5-8 to TRBJ1-1; TRBD1 matches at 9 bases. The chain's CDR3 is CASSSPGQGNTEAFF. The DNA for the CDR3 is TGTGCCAGCAGCTCGCCGGGACAGGGGAACACTGAAGCTTTCTTT.